Presented here are 19 T cell receptor beta chains from one specimen sequenced in a study of OX40 agonist ivuxolimab in advanced cancers. The assay was immunoSEQ multiplex PCR, and TCRdb's table has in-frame clones only and misses some. The table lists tens of thousands of clones, roughly nine tenths of them singletons, with roughly 3.8% in the top ten. The sequenced sample was CD4+ or CD8+ T cells sorted from blood, obtained in a trial of the OX40 agonist ivuxolimab. These receptor sequences come from an adult with an advanced solid tumor such as melanoma, head and neck, liver or kidney cancer.

The CDR3 here is CASPSGNNEQFF. CDR3 sequence (DNA): TGTGCCAGCCCTAGCGGGAACAATGAGCAGTTCTTC. The chain combines TRBV28 with TRBJ2-1; 9 nucleotides agree with TRBD2. The CDR3 contains 12 residues. The V and J ends lost 8 bases and 5 bases, in that order; junction bases with no gene match: 1. From germline, CDR1 is MDHEN and CDR2 SYDVKM.

The rearrangement joins TRBV5-4 to TRBJ1-3; TRBD1 matches 8 bases. The CDR3 spans 16 residues. Looked up from germline, CDR1 is SGHNT and CDR2 is YYREEE (reference sequence). Trimming removed 5 bases from V and 0 bases from J; junction bases left unmatched: 7. The CDR3 sequence: CASSTGGDLSGNTIYF. CDR3 DNA sequence: TGTGCCAGCAGTACAGGGGGTGATCTCTCTGGAAACACCATATATTTT.

The rearrangement joins TRBV7-9 to TRBJ1-1; D is undetermined. V was shortened by 5 bases and J by 4 bases, with 11 bases between the two germline ends. The CDR3 runs 13 residues. In germline, CDR1 is SEHNR, CDR2 FQNEAQ (reference sequence). The CDR3 DNA follows: TGTGCCAGCAGCCCTGGGTGGGCCACTGAAGCTTTCTTT. Translated, it gives CASSPGWATEAFF.

The chain uses TRBV5-1 and TRBJ2-1, with 10 bases fitting TRBD2. J gave up 4 bases and V 0 bases, and 4 bases lay outside the gene matches. The CDR3 totals 16 residues. Germline V gives CDR1 SGHRS, CDR2 YFSETQ. CDR3 loop: CASSLAAGGPYNEQFF. In nucleotides, the CDR3 is TGCGCCAGCAGCTTGGCAGCGGGAGGGCCGTACAATGAGCAGTTCTTC.

In nucleotides, the CDR3 is TGTGCCAGCACCCCGACCGCCCGAGGGATCGAAGCTTTCTTT. Protein product: CASTPTARGIEAFF. This chain joins TRBV7-9 and TRBJ1-1; D is ambiguous. Germline V lookup: CDR1 SEHNR, CDR2 FQNEAQ (reference sequence). Deletions cut 7 bases from V and 8 bases from J, with 20 bases between. This CDR3 contains 14 residues.

This chain uses TRBV19 with TRBJ2-1; 9 positions match TRBD2. The CDR3 spans 18 residues. The germline gives CDR1 LNHDA, CDR2 SQIVND (reference sequence). The junction had 11 bases not matched to a gene; V was cut back by 1 base and J by 4 bases. CDR3 in amino acids: CASSIVGLVAGGYNEQFF. As DNA, the CDR3 is TGTGCCAGTAGTATAGTGGGGCTGGTGGCGGGAGGGTACAATGAGCAGTTCTTC.

The CDR3 nucleotides read TGTGCCAGCAGCTTAGTTGTGGGAGGGGCAGATACGCAGTATTTT. Protein sequence: CASSLVVGGADTQYF. The rearrangement joins TRBV7-8 to TRBJ2-3, with 7 bases that match TRBD2. This CDR3 is 15 amino acids long. The germline CDR1 and CDR2 sequences are SGHVS and FQNEAQ. V shed 1 base, J shed 4 bases, and the junction held 5 bases outside the gene matches. The variable domain in full, completed from reference TRBV7-8 and TRBJ2-3, reads GAGVSQSPRYKVAKRGQDVALRCDPISGHVSLFWYQQALGQGPEFLTYFQNEAQLDKSGLPSDRFFAERPEGSVSTLKIQRTQQEDSAVYLCASSLVVGGADTQYFGPGTRLTVL.

V usage is TRBV5-4 and J usage is TRBJ2-7; 9 bases align to TRBD2. CDR3 size: 16 residues. Germline CDR1 reads SGHNT; CDR2 reads YYREEE (reference sequence). V lost 4 bases and J lost 5; bases outside the gene matches: 13. The CDR3 sequence: CASSTLSIAGEDEQYF. The CDR3 nucleotides are TGTGCCAGCAGCACCCTTTCTATAGCGGGAGAGGACGAGCAGTACTTC.

The genes are TRBV10-3 and TRBJ2-1, with 7 nucleotides matching TRBD2. Germline V gene data show CDR1 as ENHRY and CDR2 as SYGVKD. The CDR3 runs to 15 residues. Trimming cost V 4 bases and J 5 bases; bases outside gene matches: 8. The CDR3 DNA reads TGTGCCATCAGTGGCGGTGGGGGGGTTAACAATGAGCAGTTCTTC. It is translated as CAISGGGGVNNEQFF.

V gene TRBV18 combines with J gene TRBJ1-2; D call uncertain. Looked up from germline, CDR1 is KGHSH and CDR2 is LQKENI. V gave up 2 bases and J gave up 5 bases, with 3 bases separating them. The CDR3 runs to 11 residues. CDR3 region: CASSPGYGYTF. In nucleotides, the CDR3 is TGTGCCAGCTCACCAGGGTATGGCTACACCTTC. Full variable domain (remainder filled in from reference TRBV18 and TRBJ1-2): NAGVMQNPRHLVRRRGQEARLRCSPMKGHSHVYWYRQLPEEGLKFMVYLQKENIIDESGMPKERFSAEFPKEGPSILRIQQVVRGDSAAYFCASSPGYGYTFGSGTRLTVV.

The V call is TRBV7-8, the J call TRBJ2-5; 8 bases agree with TRBD2. The V gene end was trimmed by 1 base and the J gene end by 3 bases; junction bases not matched to a gene: 10. This CDR3 is built from 17 residues. The V gene's germline CDR1 is SGHVS and CDR2 FQNEAQ. The CDR3 loop is CASSLDAPDGGEETQYF. As DNA, the CDR3 is TGTGCCAGCAGCTTAGACGCCCCAGACGGGGGGGAAGAGACCCAGTACTTC.

The V call is TRBV7-3, the J call TRBJ2-1; no definite D call. V gave up 5 bases and J gave up 7 bases, with 15 bases separating them. This CDR3 has 14 residues. Per germline, CDR1 SGHTA and CDR2 FQGTGA. The CDR3 protein is CASSPPGPRNEQFF. The DNA of the CDR3 is TGTGCCAGCAGCCCCCCAGGCCCGCGTAATGAGCAGTTCTTC.

The chain couples TRBV9 to TRBJ2-7; D could derive from TRBD1 or TRBD2 (5 bases each). Between the trimmed V and J ends, which lost 3 bases and 4 bases, there was a span of 14 bases. The CDR3 covers 14 residues. CDR1 SGDLS and CDR2 YYNGEE come from the germline V gene. The CDR3 region has the DNA TGTGCCAGCAGCGGTACCGGGACCGGGTACGAGCAGTACTTC. It is translated as CASSGTGTGYEQYF.

This clone was counted a single time. The chain recombines TRBV28 with TRBJ2-3, with D possibly matching TRBD2 (6 bases). The CDR3 contains 16 residues. The V gene's germline CDR1 is MDHEN and CDR2 SYDVKM. The ends were cut back, 1 base at V and 2 bases at J, with 13 bases in the middle. The CDR3 here is CASSLYGGMTTDTQYF. The CDR3 DNA reads TGTGCCAGCAGTTTATATGGCGGGATGACCACAGATACGCAGTATTTT.

The chain uses TRBV30 and TRBJ2-7, with no clear D. Germline V CDR1 and CDR2: GTSNPN, SVGIG (reference sequence). This CDR3 spans 11 amino acids. Trimming removed 2 bases at V and 7 bases at J, with 9 bases between. The CDR3 nucleotides read TGTGCCTGGAGTAGCTCGAATGAGCAGTACTTC. Translating gives CAWSSSNEQYF. Variable domain in full (rest from reference TRBV30 and TRBJ2-7): SQTIHQWPATLVQPVGSPLSLECTVEGTSNPNLYWYRQAAGRGLQLLFYSVGIGQISSEVPQNLSASRPQDRQFILSSKKLLLSDSGFYLCAWSSSNEQYFGPGTRLTVT.

The CDR3 DNA sequence: TGTGCCAGCAGCCCCTCGGGTTATCAGCCCCAGCATTTT. It is translated as CASSPSGYQPQHF. The genes are TRBV2 and TRBJ1-5; unclear D gene. The CDR3 runs to 13 residues. Germline V gives CDR1 SNHLY, CDR2 FYNNEI. Trimming cost V 6 bases and J 5 bases, with 11 bases left between them.

This clone came up once. The V gene is TRBV4-1, the J gene TRBJ2-7; tentative D call: TRBD2 (6 bases). V dropped 4 bases and J dropped 0 bases, with 13 bases sitting between them. The CDR3 contains 15 residues. Germline CDR1 is MGHRA and CDR2 is YSYEKL. CDR3: CASSLLATSSYEQYF. CDR3 nucleotide sequence: TGCGCCAGCAGCCTACTAGCTACTAGCTCCTACGAGCAGTACTTC.

This chain links TRBV2 with TRBJ2-3; no firm D call. The germline CDR1 and CDR2 sequences are SNHLY and FYNNEI. Trimming stripped 2 bases from V and 9 bases from J, with 9 bases between. The CDR3 is 12 amino acids. CDR3 in DNA: TGTGCCAGCAGTGAAAGGGATCGGACGCAGTATTTT. Encoded protein: CASSERDRTQYF.

The V call is TRBV19, the J call TRBJ2-1, with D possibly matching TRBD1 (5 bases). Per germline, CDR1 LNHDA and CDR2 SQIVND (reference sequence). Trimming stripped 5 bases from V and 10 bases from J, with 6 bases between. The CDR3 covers 10 residues. CDR3 coding DNA: TGTGCCAGTAGTGCAGGGGAGCAGTTCTTC. Translation gives CASSAGEQFF.